This T cell receptor (beta chain) was found in a study of cytomegalovirus exposure and HLA in healthy donors. Study-level information: A later analysis reported the 120 or so validation repertoires used the same platform as the 500 to 800 first-cohort repertoires.

TCRdb's table, derived via immunoSEQ multiplex PCR, lists solely in-frame clones and lacks some. The sample has around 160,000 clones, roughly 89% seen once. The CDR3 extends over 15 amino acids. Trimming left V 4 bases short and J 4 bases short, with 13 bases between. The germline gives CDR1 SEHNR, CDR2 FQNEAQ (reference sequence). This TCR derives from a woman under 30 in good health and CMV-seropositive. The chain joins TRBV7-9 to TRBJ2-2; D is perhaps TRBD2 (6 bases). Sequenced material: PBMCs. The CDR3 region is CASSYRRVSTGELFF. CDR3 coding DNA: TGTGCCAGCAGCTATAGGAGGGTTTCCACCGGGGAGCTGTTTTTT.